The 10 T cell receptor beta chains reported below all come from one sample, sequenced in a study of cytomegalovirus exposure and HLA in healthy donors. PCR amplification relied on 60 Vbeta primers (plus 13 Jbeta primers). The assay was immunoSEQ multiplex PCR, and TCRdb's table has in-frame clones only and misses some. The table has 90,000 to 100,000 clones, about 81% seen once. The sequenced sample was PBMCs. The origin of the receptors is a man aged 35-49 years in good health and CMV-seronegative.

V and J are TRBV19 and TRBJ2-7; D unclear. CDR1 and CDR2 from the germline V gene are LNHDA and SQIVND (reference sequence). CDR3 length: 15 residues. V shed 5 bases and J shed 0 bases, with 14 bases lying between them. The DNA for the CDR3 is TGTGCCAGTAGTGTTGGCTCCAAAAACTCCTACGAGCAGTACTTC. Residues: CASSVGSKNSYEQYF.

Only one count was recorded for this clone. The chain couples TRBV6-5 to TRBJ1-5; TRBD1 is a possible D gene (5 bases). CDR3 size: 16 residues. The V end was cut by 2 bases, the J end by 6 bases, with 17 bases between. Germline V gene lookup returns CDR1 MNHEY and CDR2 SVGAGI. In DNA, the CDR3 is TGTGCCAGCAGTTACCGCGAGGGGCGGAGGGGTCAGCCCCAGCATTTT. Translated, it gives CASSYREGRRGQPQHF.

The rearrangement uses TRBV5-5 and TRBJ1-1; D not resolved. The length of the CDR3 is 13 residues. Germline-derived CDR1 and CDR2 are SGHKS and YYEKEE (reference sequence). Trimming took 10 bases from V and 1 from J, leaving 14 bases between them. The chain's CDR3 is CASLGPRNTEAFF. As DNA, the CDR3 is TGTGCCTCCCTTGGGCCACGGAACACTGAAGCTTTCTTT.

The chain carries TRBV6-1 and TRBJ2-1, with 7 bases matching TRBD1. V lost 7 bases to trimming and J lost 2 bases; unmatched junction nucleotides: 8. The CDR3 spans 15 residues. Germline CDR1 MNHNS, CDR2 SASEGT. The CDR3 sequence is CASIPTGTAYNEQFF. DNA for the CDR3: TGTGCCAGCATCCCGACAGGGACGGCCTACAATGAGCAGTTCTTC.

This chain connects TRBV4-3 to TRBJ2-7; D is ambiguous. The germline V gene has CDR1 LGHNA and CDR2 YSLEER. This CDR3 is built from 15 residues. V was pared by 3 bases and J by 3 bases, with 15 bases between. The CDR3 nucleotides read TGCGCCAGCAGCCAGCACGCAGAGGTTTACTACGAGCAGTACTTC. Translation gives CASSQHAEVYYEQYF.

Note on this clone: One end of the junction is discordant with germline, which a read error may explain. CDR3 DNA: TGTGCCAGCGGCTTAGCGGGCGCCTCAGATACGCAGTATTTT. It encodes CASGLAGASDTQYF. The V gene is TRBV5-4, the J gene TRBJ2-3, with 7 bases that match TRBD2. The CDR3 is made up of 14 amino acids. Germline lookup yields CDR1 SGHNT and CDR2 YYREEE (reference sequence).

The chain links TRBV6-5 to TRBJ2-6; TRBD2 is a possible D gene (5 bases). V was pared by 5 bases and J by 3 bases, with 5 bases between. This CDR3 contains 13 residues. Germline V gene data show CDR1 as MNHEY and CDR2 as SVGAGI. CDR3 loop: CASSGSGANVLTF. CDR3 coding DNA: TGTGCCAGCAGTGGGAGTGGGGCCAACGTCCTGACTTTC.

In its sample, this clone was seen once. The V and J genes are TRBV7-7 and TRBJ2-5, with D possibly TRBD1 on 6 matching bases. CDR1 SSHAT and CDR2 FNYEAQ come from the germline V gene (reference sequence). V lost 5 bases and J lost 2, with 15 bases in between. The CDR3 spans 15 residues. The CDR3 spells CASSPTGTLQETQYF. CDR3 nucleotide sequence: TGTGCCAGCAGCCCCACAGGGACCTTACAAGAGACCCAGTACTTC.

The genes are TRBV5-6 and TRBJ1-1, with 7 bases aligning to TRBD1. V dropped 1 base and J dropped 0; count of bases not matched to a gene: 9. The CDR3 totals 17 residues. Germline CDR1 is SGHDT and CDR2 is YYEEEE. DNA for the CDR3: TGTGCCAGCAGCTTGTGGGACAGCAGAATCATGAACACTGAAGCTTTCTTT. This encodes CASSLWDSRIMNTEAFF.

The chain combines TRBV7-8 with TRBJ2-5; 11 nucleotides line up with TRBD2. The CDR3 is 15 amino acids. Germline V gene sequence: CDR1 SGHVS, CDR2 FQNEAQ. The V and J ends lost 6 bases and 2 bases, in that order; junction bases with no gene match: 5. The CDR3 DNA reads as TGTGCCAGCAGTCCCCTAGCGGGGGGACAAGAGACCCAGTACTTC. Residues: CASSPLAGGQETQYF.